These T cell receptor beta chains were read from a single sample in a study of T-cell memory formation after mild COVID-19. TCRdb fed the 5' RACE reads into MiXCR, producing one record per CDR3 protein. This sample has more than 250,000 distinct CDR3 sequences, with roughly 17% found just once. The material sequenced was PBMCs or a T cell subset sorted from them (not recorded which). The receptor set was obtained from a young man who had mild COVID-19 (a few samples of this study predate the infection). Cell type and time point are not known. Each CDR3 is given with its conserved first and last residue. D genes are given only for firm matches. Some rows mark clone size as missing; the rest say once, few, many or name a class of expanded clone.

v_call	d_call	j_call	clone_size	cdr3_nt	cdr3_aa
TRBV7-8	TRBD2	TRBJ2-1	few	TGTGCCAGCAGCATACTAGCGGGGGGATACAATGAGCAGTTCTTC	CASSILAGGYNEQFF
TRBV6-5	TRBD1	TRBJ1-2	few	TGTGCCAGCAGGACAGGGGAGTGGTATGGCTACACCTTC	CASRTGEWYGYTF
TRBV9	NA	TRBJ2-3	few	TGTGCCAGCAGCGTAGGTGGGGTGGCGGGGAGCACAGATACGCAGTATTTT	CASSVGGVAGSTDTQYF
TRBV4-1	TRBD1	TRBJ1-2	NA	TGCGCCAGCAGCCGAACGGACAGGGGGCGTTTCGGCTACACCTTC	CASSRTDRGRFGYTF
TRBV7-3	TRBD1	TRBJ2-2	NA	TGTGCCAGCAGCTTAATGGGACAGGGGTATACCGGGGAGCTGTTTTTT	CASSLMGQGYTGELFF
TRBV6-2/TRBV6-3	TRBD2	TRBJ2-7	few	TGTGCCAGCCGGGACTACTACGAGCAGTACTTC	CASRDYYEQYF
TRBV7-9	NA	TRBJ2-6	few	TGTGCCAGCAGCTTAGCAGGGTACGGGGCCAACGTCCTGACTTTC	CASSLAGYGANVLTF
TRBV7-9	NA	TRBJ2-2	few	TGTGCCAGCAGCCATAACCCGAACACCGGGGAGCTGTTTTTT	CASSHNPNTGELFF
TRBV10-3	TRBD1	TRBJ2-5	few	TGTGCCATCAGCTCGGACAGGGGACAGAGAGAGACCCAGTACTTC	CAISSDRGQRETQYF
TRBV29-1	TRBD1	TRBJ2-7	NA	TGCAGCGTTACCGGGACAGGGCTCTACGAGCAGTACTTC	CSVTGTGLYEQYF
TRBV6-2/TRBV6-3	NA	TRBJ2-1	many	TGTGCCAGCAGCCCCGGGGGCTACAATGAGCAGTTCTTC	CASSPGGYNEQFF
TRBV10-3	TRBD2	TRBJ2-3	few	TGTGCCATACACCGGGGGGGCGAATCAGATACGCAGTATTTT	CAIHRGGESDTQYF
TRBV6-6	NA	TRBJ1-5	NA	TGTGCCAGCAGTTACCTCGGGGGACCTCAGCCCCAGCATTTT	CASSYLGGPQPQHF
TRBV12-3/TRBV12-4	NA	TRBJ1-1	NA	TGTGCCAGCAGTTTAGCGTTATACACTGAAGCTTTCTTT	CASSLALYTEAFF
TRBV6-5	TRBD2	TRBJ2-1	NA	TGTGCCAGCGGAGTAGCGGGGTCTTCCAATGAGCAGTTCTTC	CASGVAGSSNEQFF
TRBV4-3	NA	TRBJ2-4	few	TGCGCCAGCAGCCAGCGGGGAGCCAAAAACATTCAGTACTTC	CASSQRGAKNIQYF
TRBV10-3	NA	TRBJ2-7	NA	TGTGCCATCACAGAAACCGGCCACGAGCAGTACTTC	CAITETGHEQYF
TRBV6-5	TRBD1	TRBJ2-7	NA	TGTGCCAGCAGAAGGGACAGGAGATACGAGCAGTACTTC	CASRRDRRYEQYF
TRBV6-1	NA	TRBJ1-4	few	TGTGCCAGCAGTCCCGGGGGGTCTAATGAAAAACTGTTTTTT	CASSPGGSNEKLFF